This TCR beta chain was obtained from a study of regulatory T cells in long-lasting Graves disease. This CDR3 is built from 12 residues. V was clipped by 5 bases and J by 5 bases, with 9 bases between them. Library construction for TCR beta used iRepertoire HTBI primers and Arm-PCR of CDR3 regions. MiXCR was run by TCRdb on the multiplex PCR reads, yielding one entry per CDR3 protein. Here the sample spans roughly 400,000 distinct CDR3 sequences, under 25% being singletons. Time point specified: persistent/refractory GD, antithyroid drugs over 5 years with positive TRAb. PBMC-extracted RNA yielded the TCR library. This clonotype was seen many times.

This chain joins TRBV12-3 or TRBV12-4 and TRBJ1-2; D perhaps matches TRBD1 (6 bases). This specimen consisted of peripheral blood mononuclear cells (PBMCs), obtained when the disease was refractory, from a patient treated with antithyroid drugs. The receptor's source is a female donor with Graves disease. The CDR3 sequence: CASSAGTYGYTF. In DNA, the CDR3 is TGTGCCAGCAGTGCTGGGACATATGGCTACACCTTC.